This paragraph reports one T cell receptor beta chain. The target antigen is unknown. Prepared TCR beta cDNA libraries contained unique molecular identifiers. Starting from roughly 1.1 to 9.2 million T cells, the study yielded 460,000 or so cDNA molecules. TCRdb re-derived calls from the PCR reads in MiXCR, one entry per CDR3 protein. The sample consists of 750,000 to 900,000 distinct CDR3 sequences, just over 45% of them appearing once. The sample comes from a study of post-analysis software for immune sequencing data. Study-wide findings and caveats: Normalized Chao1 diversity was significantly lower in multiple sclerosis patients than in controls. In patients, TRBV5-6, TRBV5-1 and TRBV20-1 belonged to roughly 5 TRBV segments found more frequently than in controls.

The CDR3 contains 13 residues. Per the germline V gene, CDR1 is SQVTM and CDR2 is ANQGSEA. V gave up 7 bases and J gave up 3 bases; unmatched junction bases: 7. The origin of this receptor is a girl aged 10-17 years with multiple sclerosis. Sequencing was performed on blood. This rearrangement joins TRBV29-1 to TRBJ1-1, with 8 bases lining up with TRBD1. For the CDR3, the DNA is TGCAGCGCTGGACAGGGCCCATACACTGAAGCTTTCTTT. It specifies CSAGQGPYTEAFF.